The 13 T cell receptor beta chains reported below all come from one sample, sequenced in a study of blood T cell repertoires in COVID-19. Sequencing used immunoSEQ multiplex PCR; TCRdb keeps in-frame clones, though not all of them. The sample lists tens of thousands of clones, around 85% seen once, with almost 5.5% in the top ten. The sample comprised peripheral blood. All receptors derive from a man in his sixties with acute or convalescent COVID-19.

This clone has just one count. V and J are TRBV5-1 and TRBJ2-1; TRBD2 aligns across 11 bases. Germline V gene data show CDR1 as SGHRS and CDR2 as YFSETQ. After removal of 1 base from V and 8 bases from J, the junction contained 5 bases not matched to a gene. The CDR3 length is 15 residues. The CDR3 region is CASSLTSGGWDEQFF. CDR3 coding DNA: TGCGCCAGCAGCTTGACTAGCGGGGGTTGGGATGAGCAGTTCTTC. The full variable domain, rest sourced from reference TRBV5-1 and TRBJ2-1, is KAGVTQTPRYLIKTRGQQVTLSCSPISGHRSVSWYQQTPGQGLQFLFEYFSETQRNKGNFPGRFSGRQFSNSRSEMNVSTLELGDSALYLCASSLTSGGWDEQFFGPGTRLTVL.

The genes are TRBV30 and TRBJ2-1; the D gene is possibly TRBD2 (5 bases). Germline CDR1 is GTSNPN and CDR2 is SVGIG (reference sequence). CDR3 size: 14 residues. V lost 3 bases, J lost 0 bases, and 9 bases lay in between. The CDR3, as DNA: TGTGCCTGGAGCCGACTATCCTCCTACAATGAGCAGTTCTTC. This codes for CAWSRLSSYNEQFF.

V and J are TRBV11-2 and TRBJ2-1; 7 nucleotides agree with TRBD2. Germline loops: CDR1 SGHAT, CDR2 FQNNGV. J lost 4 bases, V lost 6 bases, and 3 bases had no gene match. The CDR3 runs to 13 residues. The CDR3 loop reads CASRSGDYNEQFF. CDR3 nucleotides: TGTGCCAGCAGGAGCGGGGATTACAATGAGCAGTTCTTC.

A remark on this clone: This specimen includes other DNA sequences encoding the same CDR3. The chain is built from TRBV9 and TRBJ1-1; tentative D call: TRBD1 (5 bases). The germline V and J ends were trimmed by 4 bases and 3 bases, with 10 bases remaining between them. The CDR3 is 13 residues long. Germline V gene lookup returns CDR1 SGDLS and CDR2 YYNGEE. The CDR3: CASSPQGDTEAFF. CDR3 DNA sequence: TGTGCCAGCAGCCCCCAGGGTGACACTGAAGCTTTCTTT.

This chain connects TRBV6-2 or TRBV6-3 to TRBJ2-2; D perhaps matches TRBD1 (5 bases). Germline CDR1 is MNHEY and CDR2 is SVGEGT. This CDR3 has 19 residues. Trimming pared 2 bases from V and 0 bases from J, leaving 19 bases between. This CDR3 reads CASSYPQGHPLANTGELFF. The CDR3 DNA follows: TGTGCCAGCAGTTACCCACAAGGACATCCCCTCGCGAACACCGGGGAGCTGTTTTTT.

The chain links TRBV6-2 or TRBV6-3 to TRBJ2-3, with D uncertain. V was pared by 4 bases and J by 0 bases, with 8 bases between. Germline V gene data show CDR1 as MNHEY and CDR2 as SVGEGT. The CDR3 loop spans 14 amino acids. CDR3: CASSSDMSTDTQYF. The CDR3 bases are TGTGCCAGCAGTTCTGACATGAGCACAGATACGCAGTATTTT.

V usage is TRBV6-5 and J usage is TRBJ1-4; D is unclear. In germline, CDR1 is MNHEY, CDR2 SVGAGI. Trimming removed 8 bases from V and 7 bases from J, with 8 bases in between. The CDR3 runs 11 residues. Here the CDR3 reads CASRSLEKLFF. The CDR3 DNA reads as TGTGCCAGCCGGTCACTTGAAAAACTGTTTTTT.

The chain uses TRBV7-9 and TRBJ1-4; TRBD1 might be the D (6 bases). The CDR3 sequence is 16 residues long. V was cut by 2 bases and J by 2 bases, with 12 bases left in between. Per the germline V gene, CDR1 is SEHNR and CDR2 is FQNEAQ (reference sequence). The CDR3 region has the DNA TGTGCCAGCAGCTTAAGCAGGGGAAGCACTAATGAAAAACTGTTTTTT. This translates into CASSLSRGSTNEKLFF.

This chain links TRBV19 with TRBJ1-5; TRBD1 might be the D (5 bases). Germline V CDR1 and CDR2: LNHDA, SQIVND (reference sequence). The CDR3 spans 12 residues. Trimming shortened V by 5 bases and J by 12 bases, and 14 bases separated the two germline ends. This chain's CDR3 is CASSLVDTLQHF. The CDR3 DNA sequence: TGTGCCAGTAGTCTTGTGGACACCCTCCAGCATTTT.

V is TRBV5-1 and J is TRBJ1-1, with 8 bases lining up with TRBD1. The germline CDR1 and CDR2 sequences are SGHRS and YFSETQ. Trimming took 5 bases from V and 3 from J; bases not matched to a gene: 12. The CDR3 extends over 16 amino acids. The CDR3 sequence is CASRADSGGFDTEAFF. The CDR3 DNA reads as TGCGCCAGCAGGGCCGATTCAGGGGGCTTCGACACTGAAGCTTTCTTT.

The chain uses TRBV6-5 and TRBJ2-7, with a possible D match to TRBD1 (6 bases). This CDR3 is built from 12 residues. The germline V and J ends were trimmed by 8 bases and 3 bases, with 11 bases remaining between them. CDR1 and CDR2 (germline): MNHEY, SVGAGI. The CDR3 DNA sequence: TGTGCCAGCGGGGCAGGGGACTACGAGCAGTACTTC. Residues: CASGAGDYEQYF.

The chain carries TRBV30 and TRBJ1-4; 9 bases are shared with TRBD1. The J segment lost 8 bases and the V segment lost 5 bases, leaving 9 bases of the junction unmatched. This CDR3 is 14 amino acids long. The germline V gene encodes CDR1 GTSNPN and CDR2 SVGIG (reference sequence). The CDR3 here is CAWARGTGLEKLFF. In DNA, the CDR3 is TGTGCCTGGGCCCGGGGGACAGGGTTGGAAAAACTGTTTTTT. Variable domain in full (rest from reference TRBV30 and TRBJ1-4): SQTIHQWPATLVQPVGSPLSLECTVEGTSNPNLYWYRQAAGRGLQLLFYSVGIGQISSEVPQNLSASRPQDRQFILSSKKLLLSDSGFYLCAWARGTGLEKLFFGSGTQLSVL.

The chain joins TRBV18 to TRBJ1-2; D not resolved. CDR1 and CDR2 from the germline V gene are KGHSH and LQKENI. The CDR3 sequence is 15 residues long. Trimming cost V 0 bases and J 8 bases, with 16 bases left between them. CDR3 nucleotide sequence: TGTGCCAGCTCACCACCGGGAGACGCACCGAAAGGCTACACCTTC. This translates into CASSPPGDAPKGYTF.